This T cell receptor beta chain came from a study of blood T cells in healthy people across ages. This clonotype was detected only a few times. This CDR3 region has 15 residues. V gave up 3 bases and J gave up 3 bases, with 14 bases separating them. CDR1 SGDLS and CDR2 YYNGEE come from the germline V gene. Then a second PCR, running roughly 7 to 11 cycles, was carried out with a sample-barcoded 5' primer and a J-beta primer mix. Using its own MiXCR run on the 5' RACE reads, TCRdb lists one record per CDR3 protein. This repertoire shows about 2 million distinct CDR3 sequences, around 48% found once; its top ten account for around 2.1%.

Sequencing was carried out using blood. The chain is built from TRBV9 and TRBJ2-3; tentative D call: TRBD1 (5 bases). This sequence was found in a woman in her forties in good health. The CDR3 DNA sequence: TGTGCCAGCAGCGAGACAGTTCGAGTAACAGATACGCAGTATTTT. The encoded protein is CASSETVRVTDTQYF.